This is a list of T cell receptor beta chains from one sample in a study of blood T cell repertoires in COVID-19. Profiling relied on immunoSEQ multiplex PCR, and the TCRdb table lists in-frame clones only, not all of them. Of hundreds of thousands of clones in the sample, 70% to 90% are singletons; the top ten hold 1% to 1.5%. Sequencing was performed on peripheral blood. These receptors were collected from a man in his forties or fifties with acute or convalescent COVID-19. The CDR3 runs from the conserved cysteine through the conserved F or W. The D gene is left open where the match is weak. The size entry is marked missing in some rows and otherwise reads once, few, many or a size class.

D	size	V	J	DNA	CDR3
TRBD2	.	TRBV2	TRBJ2-7	TGTGCCAGCAGGGCTAGCGGGATATACGAGCAGTACTTC	CASRASGIYEQYF
TRBD1	.	TRBV4-1	TRBJ1-6	TGCGCCAGCAGCCAAGACTCCCAGGGGGTATCACCCCTCCACTTT	CASSQDSQGVSPLHF
.	once	TRBV6-5	TRBJ2-1	TGTGCCAGCAGTTACTCGTTGGGGGGCAATGAGCAGTTCTTC	CASSYSLGGNEQFF
.	once	TRBV3-1/TRBV3-2	TRBJ2-3	TGTGCCAGCAGATCTATAGCCTCAAGGGGAGATACGCAGTATTTT	CASRSIASRGDTQYF
TRBD2	.	TRBV2	TRBJ2-5	TGTGCCAGCAGTGTTTTAGCGGGGGGCAATCAAGAGACCCAGTACTTC	CASSVLAGGNQETQYF
TRBD1	.	TRBV27	TRBJ1-5	TGTGCCAGCAGTCGAACTCGACAGGGGGAGCGTCAGCCCCAGCATTTT	CASSRTRQGERQPQHF
.	.	TRBV6-1	TRBJ2-7	TGTGCCAGCAGTGATTCCGACAGGGAGGCCCCACAGTACTTC	CASSDSDREAPQYF
.	.	TRBV5-1	TRBJ2-7	TGCGCCAGCAGCTGGGGGGACTCCTACGAGCAGTACTTC	CASSWGDSYEQYF
TRBD2	once	TRBV19	TRBJ2-1	TGTGCCACCGCAGGGACTAGAGACAATGAGCAGTTCTTC	CATAGTRDNEQFF
TRBD1	.	TRBV4-3	TRBJ1-1	TGCGCCAGCAGCCAGGCCGCGGGACAGTTGAACACTGAAGCTTTCTTT	CASSQAAGQLNTEAFF
.	.	TRBV11-3	TRBJ2-2	TGTGCCAGCAGCCCAGGACTTGCGAGAGGGGAGCTGTTTTTT	CASSPGLARGELFF
TRBD2	.	TRBV29-1	TRBJ2-3	TGCAGCGTCGAGGGACTAGCGGGAGGTGGGACAGATACGCAGTATTTT	CSVEGLAGGGTDTQYF
TRBD1	few	TRBV10-3	TRBJ1-1	TGTGCCATCAGTGATTTTATGGGACAGGGGACCATGAACACTGAAGCTTTCTTT	CAISDFMGQGTMNTEAFF
TRBD1	.	TRBV12-3/TRBV12-4	TRBJ1-2	TGTGCCAGCAGTAATGACAGGGGCTATGGCTACACCTTC	CASSNDRGYGYTF
.	.	TRBV5-1	TRBJ2-7	TGCGCCAGCAGCTTGGACAGTATCTCCTACGAGCAGTACTTC	CASSLDSISYEQYF
.	few	TRBV7-3	TRBJ2-2	TGTGCCAGCAGCCTCCTCGGACTAACTTCGAACACCGGGGAGCTGTTTTTT	CASSLLGLTSNTGELFF
.	.	TRBV2	TRBJ1-5	TGTGCCAGCCGATACGGGGGTCCGGATCAGCCCCAGCATTTT	CASRYGGPDQPQHF
.	.	TRBV4-3	TRBJ2-5	TGCGCCAGCAGCCAAGTCGGGGTTGGGGAGACCCAGTACTTC	CASSQVGVGETQYF
.	.	TRBV10-2	TRBJ2-6	TGCGCCAGCAGTGGATGGGACATCGGGGAAGGTGGGGCCAACGTCCTGACTTTC	CASSGWDIGEGGANVLTF
.	.	TRBV2	TRBJ1-2	TGTGCCAGCAGTGACGACGGCGGGAGGGACTATGGCTACACCTTC	CASSDDGGRDYGYTF
.	few	TRBV27	TRBJ2-2	TGTGCCAGCAACCGTACTTCCGCCGGGGAGCTGTTTTTT	CASNRTSAGELFF
TRBD2	.	TRBV11-2	TRBJ2-2	TGTGCCAGCAGAAGCCTAGCGGGGAACACCGGGGAGCTGTTTTTT	CASRSLAGNTGELFF
TRBD1	.	TRBV5-4	TRBJ2-7	TGTGCCAGCAGCCCAAGGACAGGGGGCTACGAGCAGTACTTC	CASSPRTGGYEQYF
TRBD1	.	TRBV4-1	TRBJ1-1	TGCGCCAGCAGCCCAGGGGACAGCATGAACACTGAAGCTTTCTTT	CASSPGDSMNTEAFF
.	.	TRBV7-2	TRBJ2-1	TGTGCCAGCAGCCAGGACTTCAACTCCTACAATGAGCAGTTCTTC	CASSQDFNSYNEQFF
.	once	TRBV5-1	TRBJ1-4	TGCGCCAGCAGCTTGCTTTTATCGGGTCCAGCCGAAAAACTGTTTTTT	CASSLLLSGPAEKLFF
.	once	TRBV30	TRBJ1-1	TGTGCCTGGAGGCACACGGGCACTGAAGCTTTCTTT	CAWRHTGTEAFF
.	.	TRBV14	TRBJ2-7	TGTGCCAGCAGCCCCCTTCCTGGAACAGGGTTCTCCTACGAGCAGTACTTC	CASSPLPGTGFSYEQYF
TRBD1	.	TRBV2	TRBJ1-2	TGTGCCAGCAGAACCGACAGGGGCGGGTATGGCTACACCTTC	CASRTDRGGYGYTF
.	.	TRBV7-7	TRBJ2-3	TGTGCTAGCAGCTTAGGGGCTAGCACAGATACGCAGTATTTT	CASSLGASTDTQYF
.	.	TRBV5-4	TRBJ1-6	TGTGCCAGCAGCTTGGTGGGGGGTGCCCCCAATTCACCCCTCCACTTT	CASSLVGGAPNSPLHF
.	.	TRBV27	TRBJ2-2	TGTGCCACCCGGTGGGCTGCGAACACCGGGGAGCTGTTTTTT	CATRWAANTGELFF
.	.	TRBV28	TRBJ1-6	TGTGCCAGCAGTCGACAGGTCCTCTCCTATAATTCACCCCTCCACTTT	CASSRQVLSYNSPLHF
.	.	TRBV18	TRBJ1-6	TGTGCCAGCTCACCACCCAAGTCTCCGGGTGTCTCTGATTCACCCCTCCACTTT	CASSPPKSPGVSDSPLHF
.	.	TRBV13	TRBJ1-2	TGTGCCAGCCAGGACGACAGGAACTATGGCTACACCTTC	CASQDDRNYGYTF
TRBD1	once	TRBV5-1	TRBJ1-3	TGCGCCAGCAGCCCGACAGGGGAAGGAAACACCATATATTTT	CASSPTGEGNTIYF
.	.	TRBV3-1/TRBV3-2	TRBJ1-2	TGTGCCAGCAGCCCGGGGGTGCGCCTCGCTACTAACTATGGCTACACCTTC	CASSPGVRLATNYGYTF
TRBD1	.	TRBV6-1	TRBJ1-1	TGTGCCAGCAGTGACCGACAGGGGGCGGTAAACACTGAAGCTTTCTTT	CASSDRQGAVNTEAFF
TRBD1	few	TRBV7-9	TRBJ2-6	TGTGCCAGCAGCTTAGCGGGACAGTCGGACGTCCTGACTTTC	CASSLAGQSDVLTF
.	few	TRBV5-1	TRBJ1-6	TGCGCCAGCAGCTTGGAGTCCAGGGCGTGGGATTCACCCCTCCACTTT	CASSLESRAWDSPLHF
.	.	TRBV10-3	TRBJ1-3	TGTGCCATCAGTGAGTCGGCTCGAAACACCATATATTTT	CAISESARNTIYF
.	.	TRBV6-5	TRBJ1-5	TGTGCCAGCAGCCCCGCCCGGGGTGGGAATCAGCCCCAGCATTTT	CASSPARGGNQPQHF
TRBD1	.	TRBV12-3/TRBV12-4	TRBJ1-6	TGTGCCAGTCAACAGGGGGCAAGATCACCCCTCCACTTT	CASQQGARSPLHF
.	.	TRBV2	TRBJ2-2	TGTGCCAGCAGTGAGGCCAGGGTTGGGGAGCTGTTTTTT	CASSEARVGELFF
TRBD1	.	TRBV4-2	TRBJ2-1	TGTGCCAGCAGCCAAGACGGCGGACAGGGTTATAATGAGCAGTTCTTC	CASSQDGGQGYNEQFF
.	.	TRBV30	TRBJ2-5	TGTGCCTGGAACGGGTGGGAGTACCAAGAGACCCAGTACTTC	CAWNGWEYQETQYF
.	.	TRBV7-2	TRBJ1-2	TGTGCCAGCAGCTTCACAGGGTATGGCTACACCTTC	CASSFTGYGYTF
.	.	TRBV18	TRBJ1-3	TGTGCCAGCTCCGACTCTGCCGCGAGCTCTGGAAACACCATATATTTT	CASSDSAASSGNTIYF
.	.	TRBV5-1	TRBJ1-3	TGCGCCAGCAGCCCCCCAGGGGACGGAAACACCATATATTTT	CASSPPGDGNTIYF
.	.	TRBV5-6	TRBJ1-5	TGTGCCAGCAGCCCCTCGGGGGGCATAAGGCAGCCCCAGCATTTT	CASSPSGGIRQPQHF
TRBD1	.	TRBV2	TRBJ2-7	TGTGCCAGCAGTGAGGGGGGACAGGGGGCGCATCGGTACTTC	CASSEGGQGAHRYF
.	.	TRBV7-3	TRBJ2-7	TGTGCCAGCAGCTTGGGGGGCGGGGGTTACGAGCAGTACTTC	CASSLGGGGYEQYF
TRBD1	.	TRBV19	TRBJ2-7	TGTGCCAGTAGTATTGGTAGGGGACAGGGGGCCTACGAGCAGTACTTC	CASSIGRGQGAYEQYF
TRBD1	.	TRBV9	TRBJ1-6	TGTGCCAGCAGCATCCGGGACAGGGCGACTCCAACGTATAATTCACCCCTCCACTTT	CASSIRDRATPTYNSPLHF
TRBD1	.	TRBV19	TRBJ1-4	TGTGCCAGTAGAGACAGGGCTCGAGCAACTAATGAAAAACTGTTTTTT	CASRDRARATNEKLFF
TRBD1	.	TRBV29-1	TRBJ1-1	TGCAGCGTTAGGGACAGTGGAACTGAAGCTTTCTTT	CSVRDSGTEAFF
TRBD1	.	TRBV19	TRBJ1-1	TGTGCCAGTAGTGCCCTTTCCGGACAGGGGGGAACTGAAGCTTTCTTT	CASSALSGQGGTEAFF
TRBD2	once	TRBV7-2	TRBJ2-1	TGTGCCAGCAGCTTAAGAGTTAGACTAGCGGGGGGTTACAATGAGCAGTTCTTC	CASSLRVRLAGGYNEQFF
TRBD1	.	TRBV28	TRBJ1-5	TGTGCCAGCAGTTTCGGGTCAGGGGGCGTTCAGCCCCAGCATTTT	CASSFGSGGVQPQHF